What follows is one T cell receptor beta chain and its context. The source of the sample is a study of blood T cell repertoires in COVID-19. Turning to the study itself: Sources were T cells, B-cell-depleted T cells, or PBMCs; the material itself was cDNA or gDNA.

Assay: immunoSEQ multiplex PCR; the TCRdb copy retains only in-frame clones and omits some. The table includes approximately 85,000 clones, 90% detected once. The V gene's germline CDR1 is SGHNT and CDR2 YYREEE (reference sequence). V gave up 4 bases and J gave up 6 bases, with 16 bases separating them. This CDR3 comprises 14 residues. The clonotype originates from a woman between 45 and 65 years old in a cohort sampled during active COVID-19. The sequenced material came from peripheral blood. The chain has TRBV5-4 and TRBJ1-1, with D possibly TRBD1 on 6 matching bases. CDR3 bases: TGTGCCAGCAGCCCACAGGGTGATTGGGCTGAAGCTTTCTTT. Protein: CASSPQGDWAEAFF.